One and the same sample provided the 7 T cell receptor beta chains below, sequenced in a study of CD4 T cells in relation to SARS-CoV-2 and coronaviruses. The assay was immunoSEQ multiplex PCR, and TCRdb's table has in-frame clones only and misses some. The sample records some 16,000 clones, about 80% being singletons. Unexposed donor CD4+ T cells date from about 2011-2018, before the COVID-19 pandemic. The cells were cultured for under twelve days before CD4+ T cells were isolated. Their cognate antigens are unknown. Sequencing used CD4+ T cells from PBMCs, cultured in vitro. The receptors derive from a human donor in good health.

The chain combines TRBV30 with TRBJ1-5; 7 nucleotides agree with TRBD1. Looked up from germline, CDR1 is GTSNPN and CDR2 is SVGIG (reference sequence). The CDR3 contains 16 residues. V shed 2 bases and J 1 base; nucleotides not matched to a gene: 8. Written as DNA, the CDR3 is TGTGCCTGGAGTCCTGAGACAGGGCGGAGCAATCAGCCCCAGCATTTT. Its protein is CAWSPETGRSNQPQHF.

CDR3 sequence reads: CASSWSDRGNTEAFF. CDR3 bases: TGCGCCAGCAGCTGGAGCGACAGGGGGAACACTGAAGCTTTCTTT. This chain uses TRBV5-1 with TRBJ1-1; 8 bases agree with TRBD1. The V and J ends lost 3 bases and 1 base, in that order; junction bases with no gene match: 5. Germline values: CDR1 SGHRS, CDR2 YFSETQ. The CDR3 length is 15 residues.

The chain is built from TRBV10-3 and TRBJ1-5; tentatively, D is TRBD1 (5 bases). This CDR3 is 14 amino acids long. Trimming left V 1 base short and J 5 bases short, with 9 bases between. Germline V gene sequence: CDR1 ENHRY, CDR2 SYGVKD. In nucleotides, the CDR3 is TGTGCCATCAGTGAGTTGGGGACCGATCAGCCCCAGCATTTT. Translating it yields CAISELGTDQPQHF.

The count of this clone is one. CDR3 in amino acids: CASRANPRTEANVRTEAFF. The DNA of the CDR3 is TGTGCCAGTAGAGCCAACCCCAGGACAGAGGCAAACGTAAGAACTGAAGCTTTCTTT. This chain links TRBV19 with TRBJ1-1; a possible D gene is TRBD1 (6 bases). V lost 6 bases to trimming and J lost 5 bases, with 31 bases between them. The CDR3 extends over 19 amino acids. Germline assignment: CDR1 LNHDA and CDR2 SQIVND (reference sequence).

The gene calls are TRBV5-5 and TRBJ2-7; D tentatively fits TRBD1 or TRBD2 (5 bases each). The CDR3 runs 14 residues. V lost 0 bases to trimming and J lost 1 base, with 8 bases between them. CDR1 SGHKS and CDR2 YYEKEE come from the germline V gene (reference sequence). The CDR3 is CASSLEWGSYEQYF. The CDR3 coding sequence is TGTGCCAGCAGCTTGGAGTGGGGGTCCTACGAGCAGTACTTC.

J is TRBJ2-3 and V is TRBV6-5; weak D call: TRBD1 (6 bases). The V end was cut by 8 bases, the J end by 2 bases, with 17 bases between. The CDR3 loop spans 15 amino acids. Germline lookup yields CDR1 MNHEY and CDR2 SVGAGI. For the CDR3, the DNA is TGTGCCAGCGGGAAGGGGGTGACGTTCACAGATACGCAGTATTTT. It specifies CASGKGVTFTDTQYF.

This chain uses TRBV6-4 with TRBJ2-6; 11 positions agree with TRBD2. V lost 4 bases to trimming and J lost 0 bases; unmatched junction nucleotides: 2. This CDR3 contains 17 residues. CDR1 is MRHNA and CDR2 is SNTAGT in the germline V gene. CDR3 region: CASSAGTSGSGANVLTF. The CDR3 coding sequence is TGTGCCAGCAGTGCCGGGACTAGCGGCTCTGGGGCCAACGTCCTGACTTTC.